One sample yielded the 15 T cell receptor beta chains listed below, sequenced in a study of T cells in localized non-small cell lung cancer (TCRdb year 2020). The library was built by means of the immunoSEQ multiplex PCR assay. Not all clones reach the TCRdb copy of this immuneACCESS table, which keeps in-frame sequences only. Checked studies attribute under half of the gap to unresolved V genes and leave the rest unexplained. The sample table holds 1,400 or so clones, of which less than 40% were seen once. The ten largest clones take up roughly 10% of the sample. Sequenced material: normal lung tissue next to the tumor, taken before any cancer treatment. The source is a man between 40 and 69 years old with stage I lung adenocarcinoma.

This clone was counted only a few times. This chain connects TRBV6-8 to TRBJ1-1, with D possibly matching TRBD1 (5 bases). The CDR3 runs 14 residues. Germline V gives CDR1 MNHGY, CDR2 SAAAGT. V was pared by 7 bases and J by 3 bases, with 15 bases between. CDR3 DNA sequence: TGTGCCAGCAAGTATGGGGCCTCGGACACTGAAGCTTTCTTT. This gives the protein CASKYGASDTEAFF.

This chain links TRBV9 with TRBJ2-5, with D possibly being TRBD2 (6 bases). Trimming took 2 bases from V and 5 from J, leaving 19 bases between them. The CDR3 sequence is 16 residues long. Germline V lookup: CDR1 SGDLS, CDR2 YYNGEE. CDR3 nucleotides: TGTGCCAGCAGCGTGCGGGACGGTAATTATGGGGAGACCCAGTACTTC. Amino acids: CASSVRDGNYGETQYF.

The rearrangement links TRBV7-8 to TRBJ1-6; no definite D call. In germline, CDR1 is SGHVS, CDR2 FQNEAQ. Trimming took 0 bases from V and 7 from J, leaving 4 bases between them. The CDR3 is 13 amino acids. The CDR3 sequence: CASSLAQNSPLHF. In nucleotides, the CDR3 is TGTGCCAGCAGCTTAGCTCAGAATTCACCCCTCCACTTT. Drawing the rest from reference TRBV7-8 and TRBJ1-6, the complete variable domain is GAGVSQSPRYKVAKRGQDVALRCDPISGHVSLFWYQQALGQGPEFLTYFQNEAQLDKSGLPSDRFFAERPEGSVSTLKIQRTQQEDSAVYLCASSLAQNSPLHFGNGTRLTVT.

The chain uses TRBV28 and TRBJ2-1; possible D gene TRBD2, 6 bases. Per the germline V gene, CDR1 is MDHEN and CDR2 is SYDVKM. The CDR3 runs 12 residues. V was shortened by 5 bases and J by 8 bases, with 10 bases between the two germline ends. CDR3 residues: CASSLSGYEQFF. As DNA, the CDR3 is TGTGCCAGCAGTCTTAGCGGTTATGAGCAGTTCTTC.

This clone turned up a few times. The V gene is TRBV11-3, the J gene TRBJ2-2; TRBD1 agrees at 7 bases. Looked up from germline, CDR1 is SGHNT and CDR2 is YENEEA. The CDR3 consists of 17 residues. V trimming: 3 bases; J trimming: 0 bases; junction bases outside the gene matches: 7. The CDR3 spells CASSFRTGDTNTGELFF. CDR3 in DNA: TGTGCCAGCAGCTTCAGGACAGGCGACACGAACACCGGGGAGCTGTTTTTT.

In this sample, this clone turned up a few times. The V gene is TRBV9, the J gene TRBJ1-6; D is unresolved. This CDR3 has 14 residues. With 7 bases removed from V and 0 bases from J, the gap between germline ends came to 8 bases. Germline V gives CDR1 SGDLS, CDR2 YYNGEE. In nucleotides, the CDR3 is TGTGCCAGCGGGGATAGCTCCTATAATTCACCCCTCCACTTT. The encoded protein is CASGDSSYNSPLHF.

This chain links TRBV19 with TRBJ2-5, with D unclear. This CDR3 has 12 residues. CDR1 and CDR2 from the germline V gene are LNHDA and SQIVND (reference sequence). The V gene lost 3 bases and the J gene lost 5 bases, with 7 bases spanning the gap. The CDR3 sequence is CASSMAEETQYF. In DNA, the CDR3 is TGTGCCAGTAGTATGGCAGAGGAGACCCAGTACTTC.

This clone came up a few times. The V gene is TRBV1, the J gene TRBJ2-7; the table's D gene call, TRBD2, was not cross checked with the DNA. TRBV1 is marked as a pseudogene. CDR3 length: 15 amino acids. The CDR3 region is CASSQGSASGYEQYF. CDR3 nucleotides: TGCGCCAGCAGCCAAGGTTCCGCATCGGGTTACGAGCAGTACTTC.

The count of this clone is one. The chain joins TRBV30 to TRBJ1-5, with TRBD1 as a possible D gene (6 bases). The CDR3 is 12 amino acids. Germline lookup yields CDR1 GTSNPN and CDR2 SVGIG (reference sequence). V was clipped by 3 bases and J by 7 bases, with 10 bases between them. The CDR3 reads CAWRQGRQPQHF. The DNA of the CDR3 is TGTGCCTGGAGACAGGGTAGACAGCCCCAGCATTTT.

This chain uses TRBV19 with TRBJ1-1; D gene uncertain. There are 14 residues in the CDR3. V gave up 7 bases and J gave up 4 bases, with 16 bases separating them. Per the germline V gene, CDR1 is LNHDA and CDR2 is SQIVND (reference sequence). CDR3 coding DNA: TGTGCCAGTATCTATAATGCGGGGTCCACTGAAGCTTTCTTT. Its protein is CASIYNAGSTEAFF.

By share, this clone counts as medium-sized (0.01 to 0.1%). This chain links TRBV9 with TRBJ1-2; D is unclear. This CDR3 is built from 13 residues. V lost 5 bases and J 9 bases, leaving 17 bases between the germline ends. The germline V gene encodes CDR1 SGDLS and CDR2 YYNGEE. The CDR3 here is CASSGATSARYTF. The CDR3 coding sequence is TGTGCCAGCAGTGGTGCAACGTCCGCTCGCTACACCTTC.

This clone showed up just a few times. V gene TRBV6-8 combines with J gene TRBJ1-1, with D possibly TRBD1 on 6 matching bases. V lost 5 bases, J lost 3 bases, and 22 bases lay in between. CDR3 length equals 17 residues. Per the germline V gene, CDR1 is MNHGY and CDR2 is SAAAGT. The DNA for the CDR3 is TGTGCCAGCAGTGACCCGGACAGCCGAGAATGGGACACTGAAGCTTTCTTT. Translating it yields CASSDPDSREWDTEAFF.

This clone was observed a handful of times. The chain carries TRBV6-8 and TRBJ1-1, with D perhaps TRBD1 (6 bases). The CDR3 length is 13 residues. With 5 bases removed from V and 5 bases from J, the gap between germline ends came to 12 bases. Germline V CDR1 and CDR2: MNHGY, SAAAGT. In DNA, the CDR3 is TGTGCCAGCAGTCGAGGGGGACGGACTGAAGCTTTCTTT. This gives the protein CASSRGGRTEAFF.

The J gene is TRBJ1-5, the V gene TRBV2; the D gene is possibly TRBD1 (5 bases). This CDR3 contains 15 residues. Germline assignment: CDR1 SNHLY and CDR2 FYNNEI. Between the trimmed V and J ends, which lost 6 bases and 2 bases, there was a span of 14 bases. CDR3: CASSDQGLGNQPQHF. The CDR3 bases are TGTGCCAGCAGCGACCAGGGTTTGGGCAATCAGCCCCAGCATTTT.

By sample fraction, this clone is medium-sized. This chain uses TRBV6-8 with TRBJ2-3; TRBD2 might be the D (6 bases). V was shortened by 8 bases and J by 0 bases, with 12 bases between the two germline ends. This CDR3 region has 14 residues. Germline CDR1 is MNHGY and CDR2 is SAAAGT. CDR3 nucleotide sequence: TGTGCCAGCGGAATGGCGGGAAGCACAGATACGCAGTATTTT. It codes for CASGMAGSTDTQYF.